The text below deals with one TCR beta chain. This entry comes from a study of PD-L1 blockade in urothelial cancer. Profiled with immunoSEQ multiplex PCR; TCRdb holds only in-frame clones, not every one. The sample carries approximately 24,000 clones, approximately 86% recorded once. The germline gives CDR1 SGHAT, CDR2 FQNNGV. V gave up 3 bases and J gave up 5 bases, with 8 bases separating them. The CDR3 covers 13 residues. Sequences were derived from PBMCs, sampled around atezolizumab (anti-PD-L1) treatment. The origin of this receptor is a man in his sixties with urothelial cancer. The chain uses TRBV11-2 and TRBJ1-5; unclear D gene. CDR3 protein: CASSFSVDQPQHF. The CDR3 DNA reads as TGTGCCAGCAGCTTTTCGGTGGATCAGCCCCAGCATTTT.